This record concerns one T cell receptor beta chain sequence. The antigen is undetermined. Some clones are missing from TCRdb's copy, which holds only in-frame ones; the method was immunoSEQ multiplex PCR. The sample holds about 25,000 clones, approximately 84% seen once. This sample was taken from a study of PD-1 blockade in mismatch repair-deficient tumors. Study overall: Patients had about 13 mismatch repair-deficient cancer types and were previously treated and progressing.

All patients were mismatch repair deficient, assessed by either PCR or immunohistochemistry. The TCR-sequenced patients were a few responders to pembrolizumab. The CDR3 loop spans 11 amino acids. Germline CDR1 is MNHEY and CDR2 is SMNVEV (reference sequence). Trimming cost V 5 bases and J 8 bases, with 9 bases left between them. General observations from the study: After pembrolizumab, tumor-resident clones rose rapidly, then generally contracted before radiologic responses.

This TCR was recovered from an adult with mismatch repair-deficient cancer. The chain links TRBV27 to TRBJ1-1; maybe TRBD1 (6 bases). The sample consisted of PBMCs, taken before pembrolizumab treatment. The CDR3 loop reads CASSRGAEAFF. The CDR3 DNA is TGTGCCAGCAGTCGGGGGGCGGAAGCTTTCTTT.